This TCR beta chain was observed in a study of T cells expressing NK-cell markers. Researchers built TCR beta cDNA using 5'RACE template switching with UMIs. TCRdb reprocessed the 5' RACE reads, with one entry per CDR3 protein and no DNA. The listing contains roughly 380,000 distinct CDR3 sequences. The germline CDR1 and CDR2 sequences are DFQATT and SNEGSKA (reference sequence). This CDR3 is 15 amino acids long. This receptor was identified in a man aged 18 to 69 in good health. The chain recombines TRBV20-1 with TRBJ2-7; TCRdb's D gene call, TRBD1, goes unchecked for lack of DNA. The material sequenced was blood T cells: a sorted CD56 or NKG2C T cell subset, CD4+ or CD8+ T cells, or bulk PBMC T cells (not recorded which). CDR3 sequence reads: CSARDMGGPSYEQYF.